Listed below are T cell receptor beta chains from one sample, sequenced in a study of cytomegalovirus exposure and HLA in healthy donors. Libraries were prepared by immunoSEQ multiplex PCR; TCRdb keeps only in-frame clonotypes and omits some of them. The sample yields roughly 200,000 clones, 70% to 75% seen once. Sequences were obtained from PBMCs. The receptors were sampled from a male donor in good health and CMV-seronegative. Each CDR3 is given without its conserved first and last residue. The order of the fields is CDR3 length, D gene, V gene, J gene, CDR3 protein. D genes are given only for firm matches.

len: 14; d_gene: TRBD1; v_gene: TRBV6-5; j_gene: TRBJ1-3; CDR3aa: ASSFADRTSGNTIY
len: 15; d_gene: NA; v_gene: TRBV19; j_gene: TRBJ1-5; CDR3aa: ASSIAVKQYSNQPQH
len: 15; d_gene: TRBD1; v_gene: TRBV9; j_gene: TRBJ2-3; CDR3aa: ASGPGDRGFGADTQY
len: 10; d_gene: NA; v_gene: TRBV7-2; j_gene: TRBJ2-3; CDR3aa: ASSPGTDTQY
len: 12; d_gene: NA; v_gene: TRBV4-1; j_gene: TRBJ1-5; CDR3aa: ASSQGGEGQPQH
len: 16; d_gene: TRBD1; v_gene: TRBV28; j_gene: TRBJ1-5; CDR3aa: ASRWGQGARLSNQPQH
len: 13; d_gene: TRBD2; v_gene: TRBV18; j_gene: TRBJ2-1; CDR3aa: ASSPGTSGYNEQF
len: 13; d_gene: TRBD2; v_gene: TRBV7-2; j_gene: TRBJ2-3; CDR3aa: ASSSSSGMADTQY
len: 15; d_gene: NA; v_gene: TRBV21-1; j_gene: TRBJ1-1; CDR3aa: ASSKAVPGQGGTEAF
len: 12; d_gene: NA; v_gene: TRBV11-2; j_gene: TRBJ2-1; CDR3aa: ASSLGNSHNEQF
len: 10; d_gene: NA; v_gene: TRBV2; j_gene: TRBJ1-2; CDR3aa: ASSVQGYGYT
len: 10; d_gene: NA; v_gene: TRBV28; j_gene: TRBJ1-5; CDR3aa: ASREGYQPQH
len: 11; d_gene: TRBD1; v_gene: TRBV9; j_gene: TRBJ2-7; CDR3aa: ASSPLDRGEQY
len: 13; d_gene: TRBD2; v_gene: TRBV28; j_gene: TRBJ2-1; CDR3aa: ASSLWREGTYEQF
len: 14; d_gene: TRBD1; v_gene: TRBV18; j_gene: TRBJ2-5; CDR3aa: ASSPQLGQGVETQY
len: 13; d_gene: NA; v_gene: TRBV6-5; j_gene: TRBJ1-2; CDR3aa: ASSYGGNNNYGYT
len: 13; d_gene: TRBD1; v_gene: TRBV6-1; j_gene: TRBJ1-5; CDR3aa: ASIRTGLSHQPQH
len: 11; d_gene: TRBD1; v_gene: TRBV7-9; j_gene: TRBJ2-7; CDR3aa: ASSLEGATQQY
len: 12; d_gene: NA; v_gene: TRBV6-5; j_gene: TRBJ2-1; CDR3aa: ASSYYHSNDEQF
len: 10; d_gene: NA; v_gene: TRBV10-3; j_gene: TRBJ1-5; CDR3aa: AISNSNQPQH
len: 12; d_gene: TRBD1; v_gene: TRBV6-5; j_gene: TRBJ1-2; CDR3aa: ASRQVGQGGGYT
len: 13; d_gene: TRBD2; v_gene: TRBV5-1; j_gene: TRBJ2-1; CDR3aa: ASSPSSGGHNEQF
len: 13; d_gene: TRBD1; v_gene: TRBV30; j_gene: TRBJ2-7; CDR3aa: AWSMGQGAAYEQY
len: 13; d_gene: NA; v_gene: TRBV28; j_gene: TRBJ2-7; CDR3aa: ASGLILEFGYEQY
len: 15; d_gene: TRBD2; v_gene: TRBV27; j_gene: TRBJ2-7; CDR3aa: ASSPGTSGTWITEQY